The rows below give T cell receptor beta chains drawn from one sample of a study of cytomegalovirus exposure and HLA in healthy donors. TCRdb's table, derived via immunoSEQ multiplex PCR, lists solely in-frame clones and lacks some. The sample yields around 100,000 clones, roughly four fifths seen once. Sequenced material: PBMCs. These receptors all come from a man under 40 in good health and CMV-seropositive. Both conserved end residues are part of each CDR3.

j_gene: TRBJ2-2; v_gene: TRBV11-1; CDR3aa: CASSYIATGELFF
j_gene: TRBJ1-4; v_gene: TRBV5-8; CDR3aa: CASTLATTGGEKLFF
j_gene: TRBJ2-3; v_gene: TRBV9; CDR3aa: CASSVAAVSTGTDTQYF
j_gene: TRBJ1-4; v_gene: TRBV6-1; CDR3aa: CASSDVRELNEKLFF
j_gene: TRBJ1-4; v_gene: TRBV28; CDR3aa: CASSPPKAGHEKLFF
j_gene: TRBJ2-5; v_gene: TRBV5-4; CDR3aa: CASSLGTGKETQYF
j_gene: TRBJ2-1; v_gene: TRBV5-1; CDR3aa: CASSFGHEPSGSSYNEQFF
j_gene: TRBJ2-2; v_gene: TRBV18; CDR3aa: CASSPNTPNTGELFF
j_gene: TRBJ2-1; v_gene: TRBV25-1; CDR3aa: CASSELSAGGINEQFF
j_gene: TRBJ1-3; v_gene: TRBV5-1; CDR3aa: CASSTGPGISGNTIYF
j_gene: TRBJ2-7; v_gene: TRBV5-1; CDR3aa: CASSPDYYEQYF